Presented here are 8 T cell receptor beta chains from one specimen sequenced in a study of identical twins. TCRdb re-called the 5' RACE reads with MiXCR, one entry per CDR3 protein. The sample has about 210,000 distinct CDR3 sequences; roughly a tenth are singletons. Material for sequencing was memory (CD45RO+) T cells sorted from blood. These receptors were collected from a woman between 18 and 29 years old in good health.

The table lists this clonotype with a few counts. The chain has TRBV7-8 and TRBJ2-5; TRBD1 aligns across 8 bases. The CDR3 runs to 15 residues. Germline trimming cut 1 base from V and 2 bases from J; bases unmatched to any gene: 3. Per the germline V gene, CDR1 is SGHVS and CDR2 is FQNEAQ. The CDR3: CASSLDDRGQETQYF. CDR3 coding DNA: TGTGCCAGCAGCTTAGACGACAGGGGTCAAGAGACCCAGTACTTC.

This chain uses TRBV20-1 with TRBJ2-3, with D perhaps assigned TRBD1 or TRBD2 (5 bases each). Germline values: CDR1 DFQATT, CDR2 SNEGSKA (reference sequence). With 5 bases removed from V and 4 bases from J, the gap between germline ends came to 16 bases. The CDR3 is 14 residues long. As DNA, the CDR3 is TGCAGTGCTGGGGGACCCCCTTTGGCAGATACGCAGTATTTT. It is translated as CSAGGPPLADTQYF.

This clonotype showed up just a few times. The rearrangement links TRBV20-1 to TRBJ2-3, with a tentative D call TRBD1 (7 bases). V was cut by 6 bases and J by 2 bases, with 21 bases left in between. CDR1 is DFQATT and CDR2 is SNEGSKA in the germline V gene (reference sequence). This CDR3 contains 16 residues. In DNA form, the CDR3 reads TGCAGTGCCCCCAATCAGGGGGGAGCACACACAGATACGCAGTATTTT. Amino acids: CSAPNQGGAHTDTQYF.

This clonotype was seen ten or more times. V gene TRBV7-2 combines with J gene TRBJ2-1; 11 bases are shared with TRBD2. Germline assignment: CDR1 SGHTA and CDR2 FQGNSA. There are 15 residues in the CDR3. The ends lost 2 bases at V and 7 bases at J; junction bases unmatched: 4. The CDR3 DNA sequence: TGTGCCAGCAGCTTATCGCCTAGCGGGAGGAATGAGCAGTTCTTC. This translates into CASSLSPSGRNEQFF.

This clonotype was counted between two and nine times. The chain employs TRBV6-4 and TRBJ2-1; the D gene is possibly TRBD2 (6 bases). This CDR3 is built from 15 residues. Germline values: CDR1 MRHNA, CDR2 SNTAGT. The germline V and J ends were trimmed by 0 bases and 6 bases, with 12 bases remaining between them. The CDR3 loop is CASSDSRLGVNEQFF. The CDR3 DNA sequence: TGTGCCAGCAGTGACTCGAGACTAGGGGTCAATGAGCAGTTCTTC.

This clonotype has a count of ten or more. V usage is TRBV5-1 and J usage is TRBJ1-5, with unresolved D. This CDR3 has 14 amino acids. CDR1 is SGHRS and CDR2 is YFSETQ in the germline V gene. The V and J ends lost 1 base and 6 bases respectively, with 11 bases between them. CDR3 nucleotide sequence: TGCGCCAGCAGCTTGATGCCAGCTGGTCAGCCCCAGCATTTT. Its translation: CASSLMPAGQPQHF.

Only a few counts were recorded for this clonotype. This chain joins TRBV3-1 and TRBJ2-1; D is ambiguous. The CDR3 covers 13 residues. V was pared by 8 bases and J by 2 bases, with 10 bases between. The germline gives CDR1 LGHDT, CDR2 YNNKEL (reference sequence). DNA of the CDR3: TGTGCCAGCGCTGCGCGTCCCTACAATGAGCAGTTCTTC. It is translated as CASAARPYNEQFF.

The CDR3 sequence is CSAQALTDTQYF. CDR3 bases: TGCAGTGCCCAAGCGCTCACAGATACGCAGTATTTT. The chain recombines TRBV20-1 with TRBJ2-3; D uncertain. Trimming removed 6 bases from V and 2 bases from J, with 9 bases in between. The CDR3 totals 12 residues. The germline gives CDR1 DFQATT, CDR2 SNEGSKA (reference sequence).